These 30 T cell receptor beta chains originate from one sample sequenced in a study of cytomegalovirus exposure and HLA in healthy donors. PCR employed 60 Vbeta and 13 Jbeta primers. The protocol was immunoSEQ multiplex PCR, while the TCRdb copy is restricted to in-frame clones and leaves out a portion. This table holds some 140,000 clones, more than 80% found once. The sequenced sample was PBMCs. The origin of the receptors is a woman aged 25 to 39 in good health and CMV-seropositive.

V is TRBV30 and J is TRBJ1-2, with 7 bases matching TRBD1. The CDR3 extends over 14 amino acids. V trimming: 5 bases; J trimming: 4 bases; junction bases outside the gene matches: 10. Germline V gene sequence: CDR1 GTSNPN, CDR2 SVGIG (reference sequence). CDR3 in amino acids: CAWAVPGQTYGYTF. The CDR3 bases are TGTGCCTGGGCTGTCCCGGGACAGACCTATGGCTACACCTTC.

The CDR3 region has the DNA TGTGCCAGCGGGCCAGGGGGCAGCCCAGCCTACGAGCAGTACTTC. This gives the protein CASGPGGSPAYEQYF. The chain joins TRBV28 to TRBJ2-7; 8 bases fit TRBD1. Germline-derived CDR1 and CDR2 are MDHEN and SYDVKM. The length of the CDR3 is 15 residues. V gave up 8 bases and J gave up 2 bases; unmatched junction bases: 11.

The V call is TRBV7-9, the J call TRBJ1-2; 10 nucleotides match TRBD1. Per the germline V gene, CDR1 is SEHNR and CDR2 is FQNEAQ (reference sequence). Trimming cost V 4 bases and J 2 bases; bases outside gene matches: 7. The CDR3 length is 16 residues. The CDR3 spells CASSSPGQGTNYGYTF. The CDR3 DNA sequence: TGTGCCAGCAGCTCTCCGGGACAGGGGACAAACTATGGCTACACCTTC.

The V gene is TRBV11-2, the J gene TRBJ1-1; unclear D gene. The V end lost 1 base, the J end lost 7 bases, and 10 bases lay between the germline ends. This CDR3 spans 13 amino acids. Germline V gene data show CDR1 as SGHAT and CDR2 as FQNNGV. CDR3 DNA: TGTGCCAGCAGCTTAGTGAGTCGTCTTGAAGCTTTCTTT. Protein: CASSLVSRLEAFF.

The CDR3 is CASSPGQGAGGQYF. The CDR3 nucleotides read TGTGCCAGCTCACCAGGACAGGGGGCAGGGGGGCAGTACTTC. The genes are TRBV18 and TRBJ2-7; 11 positions match TRBD1. Germline CDR1 reads KGHSH; CDR2 reads LQKENI. The junction had 6 bases not matched to a gene; V was cut back by 2 bases and J by 9 bases. The CDR3 runs to 14 residues.

V is TRBV28 and J is TRBJ1-4, with D perhaps matching TRBD1 (6 bases). The V and J ends lost 4 bases and 5 bases respectively, with 14 bases between them. The CDR3 sequence is 15 residues long. The germline gives CDR1 MDHEN, CDR2 SYDVKM. The CDR3, as DNA: TGTGCCAGCAGTTCCCCCGGGGGGCGGAATGAAAAACTGTTTTTT. Protein: CASSSPGGRNEKLFF.

CDR3 residues: CASSLAQGTGQGYTF. CDR3 nucleotides: TGTGCCAGCAGCTTAGCGCAAGGGACAGGGCAAGGCTACACCTTC. This sequence joins TRBV7-8 and TRBJ1-2; 9 bases match TRBD1. Germline lookup yields CDR1 SGHVS and CDR2 FQNEAQ. Trimming cost V 0 bases and J 8 bases; bases outside gene matches: 7. This CDR3 spans 15 amino acids.

Sample share makes this clone medium-sized. The rearrangement links TRBV6-4 to TRBJ1-1; perhaps TRBD1 as D (6 bases). Germline V gives CDR1 MRHNA, CDR2 SNTAGT. The V end was cut by 3 bases, the J end by 1 base, with 6 bases between. The CDR3 is 13 amino acids. CDR3 bases: TGTGCCAGCAGTGAAGGGGGGAACACTGAAGCTTTCTTT. This sequence encodes CASSEGGNTEAFF.

The chain uses TRBV7-9 and TRBJ2-1, with 8 bases identical to TRBD2. The CDR3 sequence is 13 residues long. Germline assignment: CDR1 SEHNR and CDR2 FQNEAQ (reference sequence). With 4 bases clipped from V and 7 bases from J, the junction kept 3 bases outside the gene matches. The CDR3 DNA reads as TGTGCCAGCAGCTCCCCTAGCGGGAATGAGCAGTTCTTC. It encodes CASSSPSGNEQFF.

The chain joins TRBV5-1 to TRBJ2-5; TRBD2 matches 12 bases. The CDR3 extends over 15 amino acids. The trim removed 7 bases at V and 4 bases at J, leaving 8 bases unmatched. Germline V lookup: CDR1 SGHRS, CDR2 YFSETQ. CDR3 nucleotide sequence: TGCGCCAGCGTACGGACTAGCGGGGTAGGAGAGACCCAGTACTTC. Translated: CASVRTSGVGETQYF.

This chain uses TRBV5-4 with TRBJ1-1, with TRBD1 matching over 10 bases. V trimming: 3 bases; J trimming: 7 bases; junction bases outside the gene matches: 9. CDR1 and CDR2 from the germline V gene are SGHNT and YYREEE (reference sequence). There are 15 residues in the CDR3. CDR3 DNA sequence: TGTGCCAGCAGCTCTCCTTGGACAGGGGGAAATGAAGCTTTCTTT. Protein sequence: CASSSPWTGGNEAFF.

The chain employs TRBV7-2 and TRBJ2-7, with D perhaps matching TRBD1 (6 bases). The CDR3 contains 13 residues. Trimming removed 3 bases at V and 3 bases at J, with 9 bases between. CDR1 is SGHTA, CDR2 FQGNSA, per germline. The CDR3 reads CASSFDRNYEQYF. CDR3 DNA sequence: TGTGCCAGCAGCTTCGACAGGAACTACGAGCAGTACTTC.

J is TRBJ2-2 and V is TRBV21-1; TRBD2 is the table's D call, not checked against the DNA. TRBV21-1 is annotated as a pseudogene. This CDR3 has 12 residues. As DNA, the CDR3 is TGTGCCAGCAGCAACCCGGCCGGGGAGCTGTTTTTT. It is translated as CASSNPAGELFF.

This clone has more than one count but fewer than ten. The chain employs TRBV28 and TRBJ1-5, with 9 bases aligning to TRBD1. Germline CDR1 and CDR2: MDHEN and SYDVKM. V trimming: 7 bases; J trimming: 0 bases; junction bases outside the gene matches: 13. The length of the CDR3 is 18 residues. Here the CDR3 reads CASTNRGPFYNSNQPQHF. The CDR3 nucleotides are TGTGCCAGCACCAACAGGGGGCCCTTCTATAATAGCAATCAGCCCCAGCATTTT.

CDR3 sequence (DNA): TGTGCCAGCTCACCACTCGCTGGTCTGGCCTCCTACAATGAGCAGTTCTTC. It is translated as CASSPLAGLASYNEQFF. This sequence joins TRBV18 and TRBJ2-1; no reliable D call. The germline V gene has CDR1 KGHSH and CDR2 LQKENI. The CDR3 totals 17 residues. Trimming left V 1 base short and J 0 bases short, with 13 bases between.

This clone has only one observation. This sequence joins TRBV25-1 and TRBJ1-2; TRBD1 is a possible D gene (5 bases). Trimming removed 7 bases from V and 4 bases from J, with 10 bases in between. The CDR3 loop spans 12 amino acids. Germline CDR1 is MGHDK and CDR2 is SYGVNS. CDR3 sequence reads: CASTAGFYGYTF. In DNA form, the CDR3 reads TGTGCCAGCACCGCAGGGTTCTATGGCTACACCTTC.

The chain is built from TRBV11-2 and TRBJ2-3, with D possibly matching TRBD2 (5 bases). The CDR3 loop spans 15 amino acids. The germline V gene encodes CDR1 SGHAT and CDR2 FQNNGV. Trimming shortened V by 1 base and J by 4 bases, and 12 bases separated the two germline ends. CDR3 DNA sequence: TGTGCCAGCAGCTTAGCTAGCTTTACCGCAGATACGCAGTATTTT. It is translated as CASSLASFTADTQYF.

This clone was counted once. The rearrangement links TRBV19 to TRBJ2-1; D may be TRBD2 (6 bases). The CDR3 covers 14 residues. Trimming stripped 2 bases from V and 5 bases from J, with 10 bases between. Germline assignment: CDR1 LNHDA and CDR2 SQIVND (reference sequence). The DNA of the CDR3 is TGTGCCAGTAGTATAATAGTAGCGGACAATGAGCAGTTCTTC. Encoded protein: CASSIIVADNEQFF.

V usage is TRBV28 and J usage is TRBJ2-5; 9 bases are shared with TRBD2. V trimming: 2 bases; J trimming: 1 base; junction bases outside the gene matches: 8. The CDR3 runs 17 residues. Germline CDR1 and CDR2: MDHEN and SYDVKM. The CDR3 nucleotides are TGTGCCAGCAGTTTAGGCCTAGCGGGGAATTTCCAAGAGACCCAGTACTTC. Protein: CASSLGLAGNFQETQYF.

This clone showed up just a few times. The genes are TRBV2 and TRBJ1-1, with D perhaps matching TRBD1 (5 bases). The CDR3 consists of 12 residues. Germline assignment: CDR1 SNHLY and CDR2 FYNNEI. The ends were cut back, 7 bases at V and 8 bases at J, with 14 bases in the middle. The CDR3 sequence is CASMWGRTEAFF. The CDR3 DNA reads TGTGCCAGCATGTGGGGGAGGACAGAAGCTTTCTTT.

On this clone itself: Its ends do not fully match the called genes, so a read error is possible. The chain couples TRBV10-3 to TRBJ2-5; weak D call: TRBD1 (5 bases). CDR3 length equals 13 residues. Germline CDR1 is ENHRY and CDR2 is SYGVKD. The CDR3 loop is CAVSPGHQETQYF. Here the CDR3 DNA reads TGTGCCGTCAGCCCTGGACATCAAGAGACCCAGTACTTC.

The gene calls are TRBV7-3 and TRBJ1-1; TRBD1 aligns across 8 bases. Germline V lookup: CDR1 SGHTA, CDR2 FQGTGA. This CDR3 is built from 14 residues. Trimming took 5 bases from V and 2 from J; bases not matched to a gene: 4. The chain's CDR3 is CASSHGTGNTEAFF. CDR3 DNA: TGTGCCAGCAGCCACGGGACAGGTAACACTGAAGCTTTCTTT. Drawing the rest from reference TRBV7-3 and TRBJ1-1, the complete variable domain is GAGVSQTPSNKVTEKGKYVELRCDPISGHTALYWYRQSLGQGPEFLIYFQGTGAADDSGLPNDRFFAVRPEGSVSTLKIQRTERGDSAVYLCASSHGTGNTEAFFGQGTRLTVV.

The gene calls are TRBV28 and TRBJ1-1; D is ambiguous. CDR1 MDHEN and CDR2 SYDVKM come from the germline V gene. V lost 10 bases and J lost 8, with 11 bases in between. This CDR3 spans 10 amino acids. In DNA form, the CDR3 reads TGTGCCACCGGGGAGGGCGAAGCTTTCTTT. Translated: CATGEGEAFF.

The DNA for the CDR3 is TGTGCCAGCAGCGTAGCGGATAGGGGGAATGAAAAACTGTTTTTT. Encoded protein: CASSVADRGNEKLFF. This chain connects TRBV9 to TRBJ1-4; D is perhaps TRBD1 (6 bases). V was cut by 0 bases and J by 5 bases, with 11 bases left in between. The CDR3 is 15 amino acids. CDR1 is SGDLS and CDR2 is YYNGEE in the germline V gene.

The chain is built from TRBV5-4 and TRBJ2-6; TRBD2 aligns across 8 bases. Germline V CDR1 and CDR2: SGHNT, YYREEE (reference sequence). V shed 4 bases, J shed 2 bases, and the junction held 5 bases outside the gene matches. The CDR3 runs 16 residues. CDR3 bases: TGTGCCAGCAGCGACCCGGGGGGGGCTGGGGCCAACGTCCTGACTTTC. Amino acids: CASSDPGGAGANVLTF.

The table lists this clone with a count of one. CDR3 sequence: CASSDAPGQGWQPQHF. As DNA, the CDR3 is TGTGCCAGCAGTGACGCTCCGGGACAGGGCTGGCAGCCCCAGCATTTT. The gene calls are TRBV6-4 and TRBJ1-5; 9 bases are a match to TRBD1. This CDR3 is built from 16 residues. Germline V gene data show CDR1 as MRHNA and CDR2 as SNTAGT. Germline trimming cut 2 bases from V and 7 bases from J; bases unmatched to any gene: 9.

This sequence joins TRBV5-1 and TRBJ1-1; TRBD1 matches 7 bases. This CDR3 comprises 14 residues. J was trimmed by 6 bases and V by 2 bases; bases with no gene match: 7. The germline CDR1 and CDR2 sequences are SGHRS and YFSETQ. In DNA form, the CDR3 reads TGCGCCAGCAGCTTAGAAGGGGGCGGAGCTGAAGCTTTCTTT. It translates to CASSLEGGGAEAFF.

The chain joins TRBV28 to TRBJ1-4; TRBD1 matches at 7 bases. Germline assignment: CDR1 MDHEN and CDR2 SYDVKM. The CDR3 spans 15 residues. Trimming removed 5 bases from V and 1 base from J; junction bases left unmatched: 4. In nucleotides, the CDR3 is TGTGCCAGCAGTCCTCGGACAGGAACTAATGAAAAACTGTTTTTT. It yields the protein CASSPRTGTNEKLFF. The full variable domain, its missing parts supplied by reference TRBV28 and TRBJ1-4, is DVKVTQSSRYLVKRTGEKVFLECVQDMDHENMFWYRQDPGLGLRLIYFSYDVKMKEKGDIPEGYSVSREKKERFSLILESASTNQTSMYLCASSPRTGTNEKLFFGSGTQLSVL.

The chain is built from TRBV5-8 and TRBJ2-5; D perhaps matches TRBD2 (6 bases). Trimming left V 4 bases short and J 5 bases short, with 12 bases between. Germline CDR1 reads SGHTS; CDR2 reads YDEGEE. This CDR3 spans 13 amino acids. In DNA, the CDR3 is TGTGCCAGCAGCCGGGAGTGGGGTGAGACCCAGTACTTC. This sequence encodes CASSREWGETQYF.

The chain combines TRBV10-3 with TRBJ2-3, with TRBD1 matching 7 bases. Germline loops: CDR1 ENHRY, CDR2 SYGVKD. V lost 11 bases, J lost 2 bases, and 4 bases stayed unmatched. CDR3 size: 12 residues. CDR3 sequence reads: CAHQGDTDTQYF. CDR3 coding DNA: TGTGCCCACCAGGGGGACACAGATACGCAGTATTTT.